A single sample is the source of the 5 T cell receptor beta chains below, sequenced in a study of identical twins. Using its own MiXCR run on the 5' RACE reads, TCRdb lists one record per CDR3 protein. The profile shows some 500,000 distinct CDR3 sequences, roughly an eighth of them singletons. The data were also submitted as part of a second study, on yellow fever vaccine responses in identical twins.

The source material was CD4+ T cells sorted from blood. Receptors originate from a woman younger than 35 in good health.

This clonotype showed up just a few times. This rearrangement joins TRBV7-9 to TRBJ1-1, with TRBD1 matching over 10 bases. V shed 5 bases and J 4 bases; nucleotides not matched to a gene: 7. The CDR3 spans 15 residues. The germline gives CDR1 SEHNR, CDR2 FQNEAQ (reference sequence). CDR3 amino acids: CASSQTGGSGTEAFF. CDR3 DNA sequence: TGTGCCAGCAGCCAGACAGGGGGCTCGGGCACTGAAGCTTTCTTT.

This chain links TRBV20-1 with TRBJ2-7, with unresolved D. CDR1 and CDR2 from the germline V gene are DFQATT and SNEGSKA (reference sequence). Trimming left V 1 base short and J 5 bases short, with 18 bases between. The CDR3 runs 15 residues. This CDR3 reads CSARGRTGGFDEQYF. The CDR3 nucleotides are TGCAGTGCTAGAGGCCGGACGGGTGGTTTCGACGAGCAGTACTTC.

This clonotype was detected a few times. This chain connects TRBV6-2 or TRBV6-3 to TRBJ2-2; 7 bases line up with TRBD1. The CDR3 covers 16 residues. Germline-derived CDR1 and CDR2 are MNHEY and SVGEGT. J gave up 7 bases and V 6 bases, and 14 bases lay outside the gene matches. This CDR3 is CASRIGGVRTNGELFF. DNA of the CDR3: TGTGCCAGCAGAATAGGGGGCGTTCGGACAAACGGGGAGCTGTTTTTT.

This clonotype has a handful of counts. The V and J genes are TRBV19 and TRBJ2-1, with TRBD2 matching 12 bases. There are 15 residues in the CDR3. Germline V CDR1 and CDR2: LNHDA, SQIVND (reference sequence). The V and J ends lost 5 bases and 8 bases, in that order; junction bases with no gene match: 7. DNA for the CDR3: TGTGCCAGTAGTCCGACTAGCGGGGGTTCTCATGAGCAGTTCTTC. Amino acids: CASSPTSGGSHEQFF.

This clonotype was counted ten times or more. V gene TRBV21-1 combines with J gene TRBJ2-7. TRBV21-1 is annotated as a pseudogene. This CDR3 region has 12 residues. CDR3 sequence: CASSGGAYEQYF. CDR3 DNA: TGTGCCAGCAGCGGCGGAGCCTACGAGCAGTACTTC.